This T cell receptor (beta chain) was identified during a study of cytomegalovirus exposure and HLA in healthy donors. For the study at large: Of the donors genotyped, approximately 400 in all, around 76% fell in the Caucasian-associated ancestry cluster. Study results and caveats: Researchers counted roughly 150 TCR beta chains as cytomegalovirus-associated. Later work found that TCR association rates differed between HLA loci; DRB1 had the most and HLA-C the fewest.

Looked up from germline, CDR1 is SGDLS and CDR2 is YYNGEE. The CDR3 spans 14 residues. The ends lost 3 bases at V and 1 base at J; junction bases unmatched: 2. The PCR made use of 60 Vbeta and 13 Jbeta primers. This table comes from immunoSEQ multiplex PCR, and its TCRdb copy is limited to in-frame clones, with some not included. The table lists some 120,000 clones, 65% to 85% of them singletons. Turning to this clone: Its target is not known.

The sample taken for sequencing was PBMCs. The V call is TRBV9, the J call TRBJ2-3, with 7 positions matching TRBD1. This TCR was sampled from a man younger than 35 in good health and CMV-seropositive. CDR3 in amino acids: CASSAGQGTDTQYF. CDR3 bases: TGTGCCAGCAGCGCCGGACAGGGCACAGATACGCAGTATTTT.